These T cell receptor beta chains were read from a single sample in a study of blood T cell repertoires in COVID-19. Data came from immunoSEQ multiplex PCR; TCRdb stores just in-frame clones and leaves some out. The repertoire has about 73,000 clones, approximately 80% of them found once; the top ten carry around 4.1%. The sequenced sample was peripheral blood. These receptors came from a woman aged 60-75 years with acute or convalescent COVID-19. CDR3s include the opening cysteine and the closing phenylalanine or tryptophan. D genes are given only for firm matches. Expanded clones are given a class, and other clones once, few, many or no size at all.

CDR3 DNA: TGCGCCAGCAGCCAAGATGACGTAGCCGCGGACGAGCAGTACTTC; CDR3 protein: CASSQDDVAADEQYF; V gene: TRBV4-1; D gene: -; J gene: TRBJ2-7; clone size: -; CDR3 length: 15
CDR3 DNA: TGTGCCAGTAGTACCCCAGGGACAGGCCGCCGGCTCTATGGCTACACCTTC; CDR3 protein: CASSTPGTGRRLYGYTF; V gene: TRBV19; D gene: TRBD1; J gene: TRBJ1-2; clone size: few; CDR3 length: 17
CDR3 DNA: TGCAGTGCTAGTTTCATGGGGAGGACTCATACTGAAGCTTTCTTT; CDR3 protein: CSASFMGRTHTEAFF; V gene: TRBV20-1; D gene: -; J gene: TRBJ1-1; clone size: -; CDR3 length: 15
CDR3 DNA: TGCGCCAGCAGCCAAGAGCTGAGGGGACAGCATAGTATCTATGGCTACACCTTC; CDR3 protein: CASSQELRGQHSIYGYTF; V gene: TRBV4-1; D gene: TRBD1; J gene: TRBJ1-2; clone size: -; CDR3 length: 18
CDR3 DNA: TGTGCCAGCAGTTTGACAGGGAACTTGCAGCCCCAGCATTTT; CDR3 protein: CASSLTGNLQPQHF; V gene: TRBV27; D gene: TRBD1; J gene: TRBJ1-5; clone size: -; CDR3 length: 14
CDR3 DNA: TGTGCCAGCAGCCCTGGTGGGGCGGGGCCTCGGGGTACGCAGTATTTT; CDR3 protein: CASSPGGAGPRGTQYF; V gene: TRBV11-3; D gene: -; J gene: TRBJ2-3; clone size: -; CDR3 length: 16
CDR3 DNA: TGTGCCAGTAGTGCGGCAGTTCAAGCTAACTATGGCTACACCTTC; CDR3 protein: CASSAAVQANYGYTF; V gene: TRBV19; D gene: -; J gene: TRBJ1-2; clone size: -; CDR3 length: 15
CDR3 DNA: TGCAGTGCTAGTGGGGAGAGCAATCAGCCCCAGCATTTT; CDR3 protein: CSASGESNQPQHF; V gene: TRBV20-1; D gene: -; J gene: TRBJ1-5; clone size: -; CDR3 length: 13
CDR3 DNA: TGTGCCAGCAGCCGGGACTACTACAATGAGCAGTTCTTC; CDR3 protein: CASSRDYYNEQFF; V gene: TRBV21-1; D gene: -; J gene: TRBJ2-1; clone size: once; CDR3 length: 13
CDR3 DNA: TGTGCCAGCAGTTTTGTCGGGACTACCTACAATGAGCAGTTCTTC; CDR3 protein: CASSFVGTTYNEQFF; V gene: TRBV27; D gene: TRBD2; J gene: TRBJ2-1; clone size: -; CDR3 length: 15
CDR3 DNA: TGTGCCAGCAGCGCGGGAGGGGCTGGAAACACCATATATTTT; CDR3 protein: CASSAGGAGNTIYF; V gene: TRBV9; D gene: -; J gene: TRBJ1-3; clone size: once; CDR3 length: 14
CDR3 DNA: TGTGCCAGCAGCCTACAGGGTTATACTGAAGCTTTCTTT; CDR3 protein: CASSLQGYTEAFF; V gene: TRBV7-9; D gene: -; J gene: TRBJ1-1; clone size: -; CDR3 length: 13
CDR3 DNA: TGTGCCAGCAGCGTACAGGGTTGGGAGCTGTTTTTT; CDR3 protein: CASSVQGWELFF; V gene: TRBV9; D gene: -; J gene: TRBJ2-2; clone size: -; CDR3 length: 12
CDR3 DNA: TGCGCCAGCAGCTTGGAACAGGGGGGGGAGACCCAGTACTTC; CDR3 protein: CASSLEQGGETQYF; V gene: TRBV5-1; D gene: -; J gene: TRBJ2-5; clone size: -; CDR3 length: 14
CDR3 DNA: TGTGCCTGGAGTGTACAATTGGGGGCGTCCGGGGAGCTGTTTTTT; CDR3 protein: CAWSVQLGASGELFF; V gene: TRBV30; D gene: -; J gene: TRBJ2-2; clone size: many; CDR3 length: 15